The 24 T cell receptor beta chains listed next were all sequenced from one sample in a study of neurological immune-mediated disorders. The time point denotes: longitudinal time-point 1 (baseline). Each CDR3 protein gets one entry after TCRdb re-called the 5' RACE reads with MiXCR. The sample holds approximately 37,000 distinct CDR3 sequences, roughly 3.1% seen once. Sequencing input: PBMCs. These receptors all stem from a woman in her fifties or sixties with multiple sclerosis.

This clonotype was seen many times. The chain carries TRBV6-5 and TRBJ2-3, with D perhaps being TRBD1 or TRBD2 (5 bases each). In germline, CDR1 is MNHEY, CDR2 SVGAGI. The CDR3 has 15 residues. V dropped 5 bases and J dropped 8 bases, with 20 bases sitting between them. DNA for the CDR3: TGTGCCAGCAGTCCCCTAGAGGCGTGGGACGTTACGCAGTATTTT. This gives the protein CASSPLEAWDVTQYF.

This clonotype was observed many times. CDR3 amino acids: CSASGGFETQYF. DNA for the CDR3: TGCAGTGCGTCAGGGGGCTTCGAGACCCAGTACTTC. The rearrangement uses TRBV20-1 and TRBJ2-5, with TRBD1 matching 8 bases. This CDR3 spans 12 amino acids. The V gene's germline CDR1 is DFQATT and CDR2 SNEGSKA (reference sequence). The V and J ends lost 6 bases and 5 bases, in that order; junction bases with no gene match: 5.

This clonotype was seen ten or more times. The chain has TRBV28 and TRBJ2-3; 15 bases match TRBD2. The CDR3 contains 14 residues. Germline V lookup: CDR1 MDHEN, CDR2 SYDVKM. The V and J ends lost 5 bases and 6 bases, in that order; junction bases with no gene match: 0. The CDR3 loop reads CASSGTSGGDTQYF. In nucleotides, the CDR3 is TGTGCCAGCAGTGGGACTAGCGGGGGGGATACGCAGTATTTT. Complete variable domain (other parts from reference TRBV28 and TRBJ2-3): DVKVTQSSRYLVKRTGEKVFLECVQDMDHENMFWYRQDPGLGLRLIYFSYDVKMKEKGDIPEGYSVSREKKERFSLILESASTNQTSMYLCASSGTSGGDTQYFGPGTRLTVL.

This clonotype was seen at least ten times. This clone may be a read error of a much larger clone one base away. This sequence joins TRBV15 and TRBJ1-4, with D hard to call. CDR1 is LNHNV and CDR2 is YYDKDF in the germline V gene (reference sequence). The V end was cut by 5 bases, the J end by 6 bases, with 10 bases between. The CDR3 is made up of 13 amino acids. CDR3 nucleotide sequence: TGTGCCACCAGCTCCCGGGTGCATGAAAAACTGTTTTTT. Encoded protein: CATSSRVHEKLFF.

By frequency in the sample, this clonotype is medium-sized. The V and J genes are TRBV7-8 and TRBJ2-7, with D possibly TRBD2 on 5 matching bases. The CDR3 is 14 residues long. Trimming stripped 5 bases from V and 3 bases from J, with 14 bases between. The germline gives CDR1 SGHVS, CDR2 FQNEAQ. CDR3 sequence reads: CASSPFVGGYEQYF. The CDR3 DNA is TGTGCCAGCAGCCCATTCGTCGGAGGCTACGAGCAGTACTTC. The full variable domain, rest sourced from reference TRBV7-8 and TRBJ2-7, is GAGVSQSPRYKVAKRGQDVALRCDPISGHVSLFWYQQALGQGPEFLTYFQNEAQLDKSGLPSDRFFAERPEGSVSTLKIQRTQQEDSAVYLCASSPFVGGYEQYFGPGTRLTVT.

This clonotype was seen ten or more times. The V and J genes are TRBV20-1 and TRBJ1-1, with a possible D match to TRBD1 (6 bases). This CDR3 has 11 amino acids. Germline CDR1 and CDR2: DFQATT and SNEGSKA (reference sequence). With 0 bases removed from V and 8 bases from J, the gap between germline ends came to 7 bases. The DNA of the CDR3 is TGCAGTGCTAGAGATCAGGGGGAAGCTTTCTTT. This encodes CSARDQGEAFF.

This clonotype was recorded many times. The chain links TRBV18 to TRBJ2-7; a weak D match, TRBD1 (6 bases). V lost 2 bases and J 2 bases, leaving 7 bases between the germline ends. The CDR3 consists of 13 residues. Per germline, CDR1 KGHSH and CDR2 LQKENI. CDR3 coding DNA: TGTGCCAGCTCACCAGACAGGACCTACGAGCAGTACTTC. Translation: CASSPDRTYEQYF.

This clonotype was detected many times. The chain has TRBV5-1 and TRBJ2-7; D is possibly TRBD2 (6 bases). Trimming cost V 0 bases and J 4 bases, with 8 bases left between them. The CDR3 is made up of 13 amino acids. Germline CDR1 SGHRS, CDR2 YFSETQ. This chain's CDR3 is CASSLAGEYEQYF. CDR3 in DNA: TGCGCCAGCAGCTTGGCGGGGGAATACGAGCAGTACTTC.

This clonotype was seen repeatedly, ten times or more. The CDR3 reads CASSPQGGEETQYF. The CDR3 nucleotides are TGTGCCAGCAGCCCTCAGGGCGGGGAAGAGACCCAGTACTTC. The chain has TRBV2 and TRBJ2-5, with a weak D call TRBD2 (6 bases). Looked up from germline, CDR1 is SNHLY and CDR2 is FYNNEI. Deletions cut 6 bases from V and 3 bases from J, with 14 bases between. The CDR3 extends over 14 amino acids.

This clonotype has a count of ten or more. This chain uses TRBV7-2 with TRBJ1-5; D possibly corresponds to TRBD1 (6 bases). Trimming removed 2 bases at V and 4 bases at J, with 15 bases between. Germline V gene lookup returns CDR1 SGHTA and CDR2 FQGNSA. This CDR3 spans 16 amino acids. The CDR3 coding sequence is TGTGCCAGCAGCTTACCACAGGGTGCTCATAATCAGCCCCAGCATTTT. It specifies CASSLPQGAHNQPQHF.

The table lists this clonotype with many counts. The CDR3 protein is CASSQVGGSTQYF. CDR3 in DNA: TGTGCCAGCAGCCAAGTAGGCGGATCGACGCAGTATTTT. The chain links TRBV3-1 to TRBJ2-3; no clear D gene. V was trimmed by 1 base and J by 9 bases, leaving 11 bases between them. Germline lookup yields CDR1 LGHDT and CDR2 YNNKEL (reference sequence). The CDR3 totals 13 residues.

By sample share, this clonotype is medium-sized (0.01 to 0.1%). V and J are TRBV20-1 and TRBJ1-1, with a possible D match to TRBD1 (5 bases). Looked up from germline, CDR1 is DFQATT and CDR2 is SNEGSKA (reference sequence). V was shortened by 0 bases and J by 3 bases, with 8 bases between the two germline ends. The CDR3 totals 13 residues. The DNA of the CDR3 is TGCAGTGCTAGAGATGGGGCGTACACTGAAGCTTTCTTT. The encoded protein is CSARDGAYTEAFF.

This clonotype was found many times. The genes are TRBV2 and TRBJ1-4; TRBD1 matches at 7 bases. This CDR3 has 13 residues. Trimming took 11 bases from V and 0 from J; bases not matched to a gene: 3. Germline V gives CDR1 SNHLY, CDR2 FYNNEI. CDR3: CASQGSTNEKLFF. As DNA, the CDR3 is TGTGCCTCACAGGGGTCAACTAATGAAAAACTGTTTTTT.

Concerning this clonotype: Germline and junction disagree at one end, which may indicate a read error. The rearrangement joins TRBV6-5 to TRBJ2-7; D not certain. The CDR3 totals 13 residues. Germline V gene lookup returns CDR1 MNHEY and CDR2 SVGAGI. In nucleotides, the CDR3 is TGTGCCAGCAGGAAGACGGCCTCCTGCGAGCAGTACTTC. Amino acids: CASRKTASCEQYF.

This clonotype was picked up many times. The chain employs TRBV6-2 or TRBV6-3 and TRBJ2-7; TRBD1 is a possible D gene (5 bases). Trimming pared 0 bases from V and 6 bases from J, leaving 12 bases between. The CDR3 totals 14 residues. Germline V gives CDR1 MNHEY, CDR2 SVGEGT. CDR3 DNA: TGTGCCAGCAGTTACTCGATAGGGGTGGCCGAGCAGTACTTC. Translation: CASSYSIGVAEQYF.

This clonotype showed up many times. The chain links TRBV29-1 to TRBJ2-7, with TRBD2 identical over 7 bases. V lost 4 bases to trimming and J lost 6 bases; unmatched junction nucleotides: 0. CDR1 and CDR2 from the germline V gene are SQVTM and ANQGSEA. The CDR3 consists of 10 residues. CDR3 nucleotides: TGCAGCGTTGGGGGGGGCGAGCAGTACTTC. It specifies CSVGGGEQYF.

This clonotype was counted many times. V gene TRBV7-8 combines with J gene TRBJ1-2; 9 positions match TRBD1. The CDR3 spans 15 residues. The germline CDR1 and CDR2 sequences are SGHVS and FQNEAQ. With 1 base clipped from V and 3 bases from J, the junction kept 3 bases outside the gene matches. The CDR3 loop reads CASSLDRGQDYGYTF. CDR3 DNA: TGTGCCAGCAGCTTAGACAGGGGGCAGGACTATGGCTACACCTTC. Together with reference TRBV7-8 and TRBJ1-2, the CDR3 gives the full variable domain: GAGVSQSPRYKVAKRGQDVALRCDPISGHVSLFWYQQALGQGPEFLTYFQNEAQLDKSGLPSDRFFAERPEGSVSTLKIQRTQQEDSAVYLCASSLDRGQDYGYTFGSGTRLTVV.

This clonotype was seen repeatedly, ten times or more. The V and J genes are TRBV6-1 and TRBJ2-3; the D gene is possibly TRBD2 (5 bases). CDR3 length equals 17 residues. The ends were cut back, 6 bases at V and 2 bases at J, with 21 bases in the middle. Germline V gives CDR1 MNHNS, CDR2 SASEGT. CDR3 sequence (DNA): TGTGCCAGCAGACTCCCTTTTGGGAGAGAGACCACAGATACGCAGTATTTT. Translation gives CASRLPFGRETTDTQYF.

This clonotype was counted many times. V usage is TRBV7-7 and J usage is TRBJ2-3; no reliable D call. Per the germline V gene, CDR1 is SSHAT and CDR2 is FNYEAQ (reference sequence). V was shortened by 5 bases and J by 7 bases, with 13 bases between the two germline ends. The CDR3 is 13 residues long. This CDR3 reads CASSANPLNTQYF. CDR3 coding DNA: TGTGCCAGCAGCGCCAACCCGTTAAATACGCAGTATTTT.

Many counts were recorded for this clonotype. The chain uses TRBV6-5 and TRBJ2-2; 10 nucleotides match TRBD2. Unmatched junction bases numbered 5, after V lost 6 bases and J lost 4 bases. The CDR3 has 15 amino acids. Germline V lookup: CDR1 MNHEY, CDR2 SVGAGI. The CDR3 loop reads CASRVAGGVTGELFF. The CDR3 DNA reads as TGTGCCAGCAGGGTAGCGGGGGGTGTCACCGGGGAGCTGTTTTTT.

This clonotype showed up many times. This chain links TRBV20-1 with TRBJ2-5, with D unresolved. Germline-derived CDR1 and CDR2 are DFQATT and SNEGSKA (reference sequence). Trimming stripped 3 bases from V and 2 bases from J, with 16 bases between. The CDR3 has 15 residues. CDR3 sequence: CSASFLGPAQETQYF. DNA of the CDR3: TGCAGTGCTAGTTTTTTAGGGCCAGCTCAAGAGACCCAGTACTTC.

This clonotype was observed at least ten times. V gene TRBV4-1 combines with J gene TRBJ2-5; TRBD1 matches at 9 bases. CDR3 length: 16 residues. Germline CDR1 is MGHRA and CDR2 is YSYEKL. Unmatched junction bases numbered 11, after V lost 4 bases and J lost 5 bases. CDR3 in DNA: TGCGCCAGCAGCCGCATAACAGGGGGCGGACGGGAGACCCAGTACTTC. Residues: CASSRITGGGRETQYF.

This clonotype was found many times. This rearrangement joins TRBV7-8 to TRBJ2-7; D is unclear. This CDR3 contains 14 residues. CDR1 and CDR2 (germline): SGHVS, FQNEAQ. V lost 5 bases and J 2 bases, leaving 13 bases between the germline ends. CDR3 bases: TGTGCCAGCAGCCACCCGGTAACAACCTACGAGCAGTACTTC. It specifies CASSHPVTTYEQYF.

This clonotype has a count of ten or more. A read error may explain this, as a much larger clone is one base away. The chain has TRBV7-8 and TRBJ1-2, with D hard to call. The CDR3 length is 8 residues. Germline V gene data show CDR1 as SGHVS and CDR2 as FQNEAQ. In DNA form, the CDR3 reads TGTGCCAGCAGCAGGGAATCCTTC. Amino acids: CASSRESF.